Here is one TCR beta chain with its context. No antigen is known for it. It has no much larger one-base neighbor in the sample; base qualities were not kept. Each donor gave one peripheral blood draw, averaging roughly 100 mL, which was collected into heparinised tubes. Using a panel that included CD45RO, CCR7, CD25, CD127, CD95 and CD27, naive, central memory, regulatory and stem cell-like memory CD4+ T cells were sorted on a BD FACSAria II. Every sorted population had a purity above 95%. PBMCs were isolated right away by Lymphoprep density gradient centrifugation and were stained directly, without culture. Samples were stained and sorted in pairs, with one healthy donor and one patient per experiment, so that batch effects were minimized. The sample originates from a study of beta chain features in type 1 diabetes (dated by TCRdb to 2016 to 2018). General notes on the study: Mean age, gender distribution, total cell number and subset yield were not different between patients and healthy donors. A total of over 95,000,000 sorted cells were examined across all samples, and RNA yield correlated strongly with the number of cells per subset. In the study, recently diagnosed type 1 diabetes patients and matched healthy donors were compared on the TCRB repertoires of their sorted circulating CD4+ T cell subsets. Naive and central memory subsets were obtained from all 30 or so donors, but regulatory and stem cell-like memory subsets were isolated from only 8 patients and roughly 8 healthy donors.

For CDR1 and CDR2, the germline V gene lists SGHTA and FQGTGA. The CDR3 starts with the cysteine, ends with the phenylalanine, and has 15 residues. CDR3 DNA only is kept here, 45 bases in frame from base 1. V is cut by 3 bases and J by 7 bases, and the space between the germline ends is 15 bases. All of the isolated RNA was reverse transcribed with the High Capacity cDNA Reverse Transcription Kit, so expressed TCRB transcripts were sequenced. Deep immunoSEQ sequencing was performed on naive, central memory and regulatory T cell samples, with an average of approximately 3.9 million total reads per sample. After sorted cells were lysed in RLT buffer, RNA was extracted with DNase-treated RNeasy Micro or Mini kits, with the choice depending on cell number. Each cell subset was processed on its own to prevent cross-contamination, while patient and healthy donor samples were processed together. Using the immunoSEQ multiplex PCR, TCRB sequences were amplified from cDNA into 87-bp fragments spanning the CDR3 region. Sequencing of the amplicons was performed on the Illumina HiSeq platform. The original methods were these. Synthetic template baselines were used to correct PCR bias computationally, reads within Hamming distance 2 were collapsed, and singletons that could not be merged were discarded. By aligning reads against IMGT, V, D and J genes, CDR3 length, and insertions or deletions at six rearrangement sites were assigned. Clonotype counts were normalized to sorted cell number within each subset before computing true diversity and Gini coefficients with the tcR R package. The overlap coefficient, calculated on TCRB nucleotide sequences, was used to quantify repertoire sharing. TCRdb took over this immuneACCESS table, retaining in-frame rearrangements with V and J assigned. Such tables are incomplete; in checked studies, under half of the missing clones stem from an unresolved V gene, and the remainder is unexplained. Clone size and the V and J calls come from that table; the DNA yielded D and trimming. A total of roughly 170,000 clones appear in this sample, about 13% of them only once. Clones ranked in the top ten supply roughly 0.56% of the sample.

General study outcomes and caveats: Because the HLA sub-analyses included only small numbers of individuals, any influence of HLA type on TCRB rearrangement was left unresolved. Naive, central memory and regulatory TCRB repertoires appeared to be more alike among patients than among healthy donors. PCR may preferentially amplify shorter templates, but because patient and control samples were amplified and corrected together, any resulting skew would affect both groups equally. A moderate but significant shortening of TCRB CDR3 length was observed in type 1 diabetes patients in all four CD4+ subsets. At VDJ recombination sites, type 1 diabetes patients had fewer insertions and more deleted nucleotides, which implies abnormalities in thymic rearrangement. Because cDNA rather than genomic DNA was sequenced, highly expressing activated cells could have been over-represented, although no difference in activation and CD3 levels was found between groups.

The sample taken for sequencing was central memory CD4+ T cells from blood. This TCR was recovered from a woman younger than 35 in good health. The rearrangement combines TRBV7-3 with TRBJ2-2; TRBD2 might be the D gene, on 6 matching bases. The DNA sequence is as follows: TGTGCCAGCAGCTTCGGAGGGACCCGGGGCGGGGAGCTGTTTTTT. This yields the protein CASSFGGTRGGELFF.